These T cell receptor beta chains were read from a single sample in a study of shared clonotypes between healthy human individuals. The method was immunoSEQ multiplex PCR; TCRdb's version includes in-frame clones alone and lacks a portion of them. Among 950,000 to 1,300,000 clones listed, about three quarters were seen once. Sequenced input: memory CD4+ T cells sorted from blood. The receptors here all came from a young man in good health. The CDR3 runs from the conserved cysteine through the conserved F or W. A D gene is named only where the DNA matches it firmly. Some rows have no size entry. The others give once, few or many, or a class for an expanded clone.

abundance,j_gene,len,d_gene,v_gene,CDR3aa,CDR3nt
NA,TRBJ2-3,14,NA,TRBV5-6,CASSLPRGTDTQYF,TGTGCCAGCAGCTTGCCCAGAGGCACAGATACGCAGTATTTT
many,TRBJ2-7,11,TRBD1,TRBV29-1,CSAIQGAEQYF,TGCAGCGCTATACAGGGGGCCGAGCAGTACTTC
few,TRBJ1-3,16,NA,TRBV30,CAWSSLSSFSGNTIYF,TGTGCCTGGAGTTCTCTATCCTCCTTCTCTGGAAACACCATATATTTT
NA,TRBJ1-5,14,TRBD1,TRBV5-1,CASSTGQGNQPQHF,TGCGCCAGCAGCACGGGACAGGGAAATCAGCCCCAGCATTTT
once,TRBJ1-1,13,NA,TRBV5-4,CASSLKGEREAFF,TGTGCCAGCAGCTTGAAAGGGGAACGTGAAGCTTTCTTT
once,TRBJ2-2,18,NA,TRBV7-2,CASSLVGPNAANTGELFF,TGTGCCAGCAGCTTAGTAGGCCCCAATGCAGCGAACACCGGGGAGCTGTTTTTT
NA,TRBJ2-7,13,TRBD1,TRBV30,CAWLGLPGQGVYF,TGTGCCTGGTTGGGGCTACCGGGACAGGGGGTGTACTTC
NA,TRBJ1-2,14,NA,TRBV11-2,CASSLDGSLYGYTF,TGTGCCAGCAGCTTAGATGGCAGTCTCTATGGCTACACCTTC
NA,TRBJ2-1,17,TRBD2,TRBV15,CATSRDPFLSGTNEQFF,TGTGCCACCAGCAGAGATCCATTCCTTAGCGGGACCAATGAGCAGTTCTTC
NA,TRBJ1-2,15,TRBD1,TRBV5-4,CASTKGAGPIYGYTF,TGTGCCAGCACCAAGGGGGCAGGGCCTATCTATGGCTACACCTTC
NA,TRBJ2-7,13,TRBD2,TRBV2,CASSGLTSGEQYF,TGTGCCAGCAGTGGGTTGACTAGCGGCGAGCAGTACTTC
NA,TRBJ2-1,15,TRBD2,TRBV28,CASRQPLAGVNEQFF,TGTGCCAGCAGACAACCCCTAGCGGGAGTCAATGAGCAGTTCTTC
once,TRBJ2-2,19,TRBD2,TRBV11-3,CASSLGPSGGKMNTGELFF,TGTGCCAGCAGCCTCGGTCCTAGCGGGGGTAAAATGAACACCGGGGAGCTGTTTTTT
few,TRBJ1-4,16,TRBD1,TRBV5-6,CASSLDNRGPYEKLFF,TGTGCCAGCAGCTTGGACAACAGGGGGCCCTATGAAAAACTGTTTTTT
NA,TRBJ2-1,15,TRBD2,TRBV5-8,CASRPLAGGYNEQFF,TGTGCCAGCAGGCCTCTAGCGGGGGGTTACAATGAGCAGTTCTTC
NA,TRBJ2-7,14,NA,TRBV30,CAWSPSGVSYEQYF,TGTGCCTGGAGCCCCTCGGGAGTCTCCTACGAGCAGTACTTC
few,TRBJ1-1,14,NA,TRBV6-5,CASGPRALNTEAFF,TGTGCCAGCGGTCCCCGGGCTCTGAACACTGAAGCTTTCTTT
NA,TRBJ2-2,20,TRBD2,TRBV19,CASSKMSGGLAGVWTGELFF,TGTGCCAGTAGCAAGATGTCTGGGGGACTAGCGGGAGTGTGGACCGGGGAGCTGTTTTTT
NA,TRBJ2-7,18,TRBD2,TRBV5-1,CASSRSPSGRASTYEQYF,TGCGCCAGCAGCCGCAGCCCTAGCGGGAGGGCCTCTACCTACGAGCAGTACTTC
NA,TRBJ1-2,12,NA,TRBV29-1,CGGGVSGAGYTF,TGCGGTGGAGGGGTCTCGGGGGCTGGCTACACCTTC
NA,TRBJ2-5,14,TRBD2,TRBV5-4,CASRPLATQETQYF,TGTGCCAGCAGACCACTAGCGACTCAAGAGACCCAGTACTTC
NA,TRBJ1-2,15,TRBD1,TRBV28,CASSPSTGGLFGYTF,TGTGCCAGCAGTCCCTCGACAGGGGGGTTATTCGGCTACACCTTC
NA,TRBJ1-4,15,NA,TRBV5-1,CASSLGGPTNEKLFF,TGCGCCAGCAGCTTGGGAGGGCCAACTAATGAAAAACTGTTTTTT
NA,TRBJ2-1,14,NA,TRBV2,CASSENRSGNEQFF,TGTGCCAGCAGTGAGAACAGGTCGGGCAATGAGCAGTTCTTC
NA,TRBJ2-5,13,NA,TRBV6-5,CASSYSSGYPQYF,TGTGCCAGCAGTTACTCGAGTGGGTACCCCCAGTACTTC
NA,TRBJ1-1,10,NA,TRBV20-1,CSAFVSEAFF,TGCAGTGCTTTCGTATCTGAAGCTTTCTTT
once,TRBJ2-7,13,TRBD1,TRBV10-1,CASSRDRAYEQYF,TGCGCCAGCAGTCGGGACAGGGCCTACGAGCAGTACTTC
NA,TRBJ2-2,13,NA,TRBV9,CASARSPTGELFF,TGTGCCAGCGCAAGGAGTCCAACCGGGGAGCTGTTTTTT
NA,TRBJ1-2,15,TRBD1,TRBV6-5,CASRPGTGPTHGYTF,TGTGCCAGCAGACCTGGGACAGGGCCCACGCATGGCTACACCTTC
once,TRBJ2-2,17,TRBD1,TRBV9,CASSVFTGGSNTGELFF,TGTGCCAGCAGCGTATTCACAGGGGGTTCCAACACCGGGGAGCTGTTTTTT
NA,TRBJ2-7,10,NA,TRBV7-9,CAILGGEQYF,TGTGCCATCTTGGGTGGCGAGCAGTACTTC
few,TRBJ1-1,13,NA,TRBV2,CASISGRNTEAFF,TGTGCCAGCATATCAGGGAGGAACACTGAAGCTTTCTTT
NA,TRBJ2-5,13,TRBD2,TRBV10-3,CAIGRGVPETQYF,TGTGCCATTGGGCGGGGGGTGCCGGAGACCCAGTACTTC